One sample yielded the 6 T cell receptor beta chains listed below, sequenced in a study of blood T cell repertoires in COVID-19. The assay was immunoSEQ multiplex PCR, and TCRdb's table has in-frame clones only and misses some. The sample lists about 68,000 clones, 86% occurring once. Sequences were obtained from peripheral blood. Source of these receptors: a man under 40 with acute or convalescent COVID-19.

This chain links TRBV7-9 with TRBJ2-3; TRBD2 matches at 11 bases. The CDR3 consists of 16 residues. Per germline, CDR1 SEHNR and CDR2 FQNEAQ (reference sequence). Trimming at V came to 5 bases and at J to 2 bases, leaving 6 bases not matched to a gene. The CDR3: CASSVGTSGFTDTQYF. The CDR3 DNA follows: TGTGCCAGCAGCGTAGGGACTAGCGGATTCACAGATACGCAGTATTTT.

The genes are TRBV30 and TRBJ2-1; the match to TRBD2 covers 9 bases. This CDR3 is built from 14 residues. CDR1 and CDR2 from the germline V gene are GTSNPN and SVGIG (reference sequence). Losses at the gene ends were 2 bases for V and 3 bases for J; bases not matched to a gene: 2. The CDR3 DNA sequence: TGTGCCTGGAGTAGACTAGCGGACTACAATGAGCAGTTCTTC. Encoded protein: CAWSRLADYNEQFF.

This clone was observed a single time. The gene calls are TRBV19 and TRBJ2-3; TRBD2 aligns across 14 bases. Per germline, CDR1 LNHDA and CDR2 SQIVND (reference sequence). The CDR3 covers 17 residues. J gave up 1 base and V 9 bases, and 9 bases lay outside the gene matches. CDR3 in DNA: TGTGCCAGAGAGCGACTAGCGGGAGGGCCTCGCACAGATACGCAGTATTTT. Residues: CARERLAGGPRTDTQYF.

The chain uses TRBV30 and TRBJ2-1, with D possibly matching TRBD2 (6 bases). CDR1 and CDR2 (germline): GTSNPN, SVGIG (reference sequence). The CDR3 consists of 11 residues. The V end lost 8 bases, the J end lost 7 bases, and 12 bases lay between the germline ends. CDR3 in amino acids: CARRAGNEQFF. The CDR3, as DNA: TGTGCCCGGCGGGCGGGGAATGAGCAGTTCTTC. Using reference TRBV30 and TRBJ2-1 for the parts outside the CDR3, the full variable domain is SQTIHQWPATLVQPVGSPLSLECTVEGTSNPNLYWYRQAAGRGLQLLFYSVGIGQISSEVPQNLSASRPQDRQFILSSKKLLLSDSGFYLCARRAGNEQFFGPGTRLTVL.

The chain carries TRBV30 and TRBJ2-2; 8 bases are shared with TRBD2. Germline V gives CDR1 GTSNPN, CDR2 SVGIG (reference sequence). V was clipped by 3 bases and J by 4 bases; unmatched bases: 4. This CDR3 has 14 amino acids. The chain's CDR3 is CAWRTLAGTGELFF. The CDR3 DNA reads TGTGCCTGGAGGACCCTAGCGGGCACCGGGGAGCTGTTTTTT.

The chain links TRBV7-3 to TRBJ2-3; 7 nucleotides match TRBD1. The germline gives CDR1 SGHTA, CDR2 FQGTGA. The CDR3 is 14 residues long. The trim removed 5 bases at V and 4 bases at J, leaving 6 bases unmatched. DNA of the CDR3: TGTGCCAGCAGCCGACAGGGTCGGCCAGATACGCAGTATTTT. Translation: CASSRQGRPDTQYF.